This paragraph covers one TCR beta chain sequence. Antigen unknown. CDR1 is MNHEY, CDR2 SMNVEV, per germline (reference sequence). This CDR3 region has 14 residues. The entry originates in a study of monozygotic twins with inflammatory bowel disease. Study results and caveats: Patient repertoire variability may have increased through differing immunosuppressive treatments.

Total RNA, at 3,000 to 4,000 ng, went into every TCR library. From its re-call of the 5' RACE reads, TCRdb lists each CDR3 protein once, without DNA. The specimen's table records around 370,000 distinct CDR3 sequences. The V gene is TRBV27, the J gene TRBJ2-7; the TRBD1 assignment by TCRdb is unverifiable without DNA. The sample taken for sequencing was blood. The sequence was collected from a human donor with ulcerative colitis or Crohn's disease, or a healthy co-twin of an affected twin (not recorded which). CDR3 loop: CASSGTGGFYEQYF.